This record looks at one T cell receptor beta chain sequence and its context. Original processing methods: Reference gene primer amplification in the assay estimated nucleated cell counts. Data came from immunoSEQ multiplex PCR; TCRdb stores just in-frame clones and leaves some out. V and J calls and clone size are copied from that table; D and trimming were computed from the DNA. The table lists under 300,000 clones, around 87% of them singletons. CDR1 and CDR2 (germline): LNHDA, SQIVND (reference sequence). This CDR3 contains 17 residues. V was cut by 3 bases and J by 4 bases, with 19 bases left in between. This sample was included in a study of blood T cell repertoires in COVID-19. Overall study: From T cells, B-cell-depleted T cells, or PBMCs came the material, which was cDNA or gDNA.

The sample comprised peripheral blood. The chain uses TRBV19 and TRBJ1-5; D is possibly TRBD1 (6 bases). This TCR was recovered from a man in his fifties or sixties who had recovered from COVID-19. CDR3 sequence reads: CASSITSGTTQNQPQHF. The CDR3 DNA follows: TGTGCCAGTAGTATTACATCCGGGACAACACAAAATCAGCCCCAGCATTTT.